This T cell receptor beta chain was captured in a study of T cell repertoires in cytomegalovirus infection. As for the study in general: Public TCR beta signatures indicated both CMV infection and matching HLA type.

TCRdb re-called the reads through MiXCR, storing one row per CDR3 protein. The top ten hold roughly an eighth of the sample, which has 350,000 to 500,000 distinct CDR3 sequences, roughly a third seen once. This clonotype was detected many times. Its target is unknown. V was shortened by 6 bases and J by 1 base, with 22 bases between the two germline ends. Germline V gene data show CDR1 as DFQATT and CDR2 as SNEGSKA (reference sequence). The length of the CDR3 is 16 residues. Whole-study findings and limits: Across the ex vivo response, the dominant clonotypes were HLA-C-restricted CMV-specific TCR beta clonotypes.

The source of this sequence is a human donor in good health (CMV status not recorded). Some clones in this sample may be carry-over from other donors' samples. Source material: PBMCs. J is TRBJ2-7 and V is TRBV20-1; TRBD2 is a possible D gene (7 bases). The CDR3 DNA reads TGCAGTGCAGAATCTCCAGGGGAGGGCTCTTCCTACGAGCAGTACTTC. Its protein product is CSAESPGEGSSYEQYF.